What follows are 19 T cell receptor beta chains derived from one specimen sequenced in a study of Ad26.COV2.S vaccination and SARS-CoV-2 variants. Treatment noted: 15 to 20 received Ad26.COV2.S at low or high dose, single or two shots; 5 received placebo; per-sample allocation not given. Collection of the samples took place on day 63 after the first injection of vaccine or placebo. Here immunoSEQ multiplex PCR was the method, and the copy in TCRdb shows in-frame clones only, minus some. The sample shows around 450,000 clones, roughly nine tenths of them seen only once. Specimen: peripheral blood, collected in a trial of Ad26.COV2.S vaccine versus placebo. Receptors were obtained from a person between 18 and 65 years old who received the Ad26.COV2.S COVID-19 vaccine or a placebo.

This chain joins TRBV19 and TRBJ2-3; D possibly uses TRBD1 or TRBD2 (5 bases each). The CDR3 loop spans 12 amino acids. Germline CDR1 LNHDA, CDR2 SQIVND (reference sequence). Between the trimmed V and J ends, which lost 6 bases and 3 bases, there was a span of 7 bases. The CDR3 loop is CASRGVTDTQYF. CDR3 DNA: TGTGCCAGTAGGGGGGTGACAGATACGCAGTATTTT.

J is TRBJ2-1 and V is TRBV19, with a possible D match to TRBD1 (6 bases). Trimming left V 6 bases short and J 9 bases short, with 21 bases between. CDR3 length equals 15 residues. Germline assignment: CDR1 LNHDA and CDR2 SQIVND (reference sequence). This chain's CDR3 is CASRGAAPKAGEQFF. The DNA of the CDR3 is TGTGCCAGTAGGGGGGCCGCTCCGAAAGCCGGTGAGCAGTTCTTC.

This sequence joins TRBV7-9 and TRBJ2-1, with 7 bases identical to TRBD2. The germline V gene has CDR1 SEHNR and CDR2 FQNEAQ (reference sequence). Losses at the gene ends were 3 bases for V and 5 bases for J; bases not matched to a gene: 7. The CDR3 length is 15 residues. The CDR3 DNA follows: TGTGCCAGCAGCTTCGCGACTAGCTTTAACAATGAGCAGTTCTTC. Its translation: CASSFATSFNNEQFF.

The chain employs TRBV14 and TRBJ1-1; 9 bases agree with TRBD1. The germline V gene has CDR1 SGHDN and CDR2 FVKESK. This CDR3 is built from 17 residues. V lost 1 base, J lost 1 base, and 7 bases stayed unmatched. CDR3 DNA sequence: TGTGCCAGCAGCCAAGTGACAGGGGGATTTCGGAACACTGAAGCTTTCTTT. It specifies CASSQVTGGFRNTEAFF.

The chain carries TRBV6-2 or TRBV6-3 and TRBJ2-7; 7 positions match TRBD1. V trimming: 2 bases; J trimming: 3 bases; junction bases outside the gene matches: 7. Germline CDR1 MNHEY, CDR2 SVGEGT. The CDR3 totals 15 residues. DNA for the CDR3: TGTGCCAGCAGTTACCCGAGACAGGGATACTACGAGCAGTACTTC. Translation: CASSYPRQGYYEQYF.

This clone was counted a single time. The V call is TRBV18, the J call TRBJ1-2; D perhaps matches TRBD1 (6 bases). Germline CDR1 reads KGHSH; CDR2 reads LQKENI. V was clipped by 3 bases and J by 11 bases, with 13 bases between them. The CDR3 totals 12 residues. CDR3 protein: CASSPKAGTYTF. The CDR3 DNA reads TGTGCCAGCTCACCGAAGGCAGGGACATACACCTTC.

This clone has only a few counts. In DNA form, the CDR3 reads TGTGCCAGCAGTAACCATCGGACAGGATACTACGAGCAGTACTTC. Translation: CASSNHRTGYYEQYF. V gene TRBV6-2 or TRBV6-3 combines with J gene TRBJ2-7, with 7 bases that match TRBD1. The CDR3 is made up of 15 amino acids. Per the germline V gene, CDR1 is MNHEY and CDR2 is SVGEGT. V shed 5 bases and J 3 bases; nucleotides not matched to a gene: 10.

This clone is a singleton in its sample. The chain is built from TRBV6-5 and TRBJ2-7; 8 nucleotides match TRBD2. CDR3 length: 15 amino acids. Germline CDR1 reads MNHEY; CDR2 reads SVGAGI. Trimming cost V 4 bases and J 3 bases; bases outside gene matches: 8. CDR3: CASSSPSGSIYEQYF. In DNA form, the CDR3 reads TGTGCCAGCAGTTCCCCCAGCGGGAGTATCTACGAGCAGTACTTC.

V and J are TRBV2 and TRBJ2-2, with D unclear. Between the trimmed V and J ends, which lost 10 bases and 6 bases, there was a span of 6 bases. Germline V CDR1 and CDR2: SNHLY, FYNNEI. The CDR3 loop spans 10 amino acids. The CDR3 DNA follows: TGTGCCACCGGGTCCGGGGAGCTGTTTTTT. Its translation: CATGSGELFF.

V and J are TRBV7-6 and TRBJ2-7; D ambiguous. The CDR3 covers 13 residues. CDR1 SGHVS and CDR2 FNYEAQ come from the germline V gene. Trimming took off 5 bases at V and 6 bases at J, with 14 bases between the two ends. In DNA form, the CDR3 reads TGTGCCAGCAGCCAAAACCCAGACGGCGAGCAGTACTTC. This gives the protein CASSQNPDGEQYF.

The rearrangement links TRBV6-1 to TRBJ1-5; D remains unclear. This CDR3 is 15 amino acids long. Germline loops: CDR1 MNHNS, CDR2 SASEGT. Trimming pared 0 bases from V and 2 bases from J, leaving 8 bases between. In DNA, the CDR3 is TGTGCCAGCAGTGAAGCTGGCCAGGGCAATCAGCCCCAGCATTTT. Amino acids: CASSEAGQGNQPQHF.

This sequence joins TRBV11-2 and TRBJ1-2, with TRBD1 matching over 9 bases. Germline CDR1 and CDR2: SGHAT and FQNNGV. J was trimmed by 1 base and V by 4 bases; bases with no gene match: 7. CDR3 size: 16 residues. CDR3 residues: CASSYRTGVDNYGYTF. In DNA, the CDR3 is TGTGCCAGCAGCTACCGGACAGGGGTGGATAACTATGGCTACACCTTC.

J is TRBJ1-2 and V is TRBV6-6; 7 bases match TRBD1. V shed 8 bases, J shed 5 bases, and the junction held 11 bases outside the gene matches. The CDR3 loop spans 14 amino acids. Germline V gene lookup returns CDR1 MNHNY and CDR2 SVGAGI (reference sequence). The CDR3 nucleotides read TGTGCCAGCGAACCTAGGGGGCTGTATTATGGCTACACCTTC. Translating gives CASEPRGLYYGYTF.

The table lists this clone with a count of one. The rearrangement joins TRBV2 to TRBJ2-7; a possible D gene is TRBD1 (6 bases). This CDR3 spans 15 amino acids. V dropped 5 bases and J dropped 2 bases, with 16 bases sitting between them. The germline V gene has CDR1 SNHLY and CDR2 FYNNEI. CDR3 nucleotide sequence: TGTGCCAGCAGTAAACCGGGACATCCACCCTACGAGCAGTACTTC. It specifies CASSKPGHPPYEQYF.

This sequence joins TRBV7-2 and TRBJ1-2, with D uncertain. From germline, CDR1 is SGHTA and CDR2 FQGNSA. Trimming cost V 5 bases and J 5 bases, with 9 bases left between them. CDR3 length equals 12 residues. The CDR3 protein is CASSPYRYGYTF. The CDR3 DNA is TGTGCCAGCAGCCCGTATAGGTATGGCTACACCTTC.

This rearrangement joins TRBV18 to TRBJ1-2, with TRBD1 matching over 11 bases. The CDR3 extends over 17 amino acids. V was clipped by 3 bases and J by 8 bases; unmatched bases: 14. Germline-derived CDR1 and CDR2 are KGHSH and LQKENI. The CDR3 sequence is CASSPNTHGQGAWGYTF. The CDR3 nucleotides read TGTGCCAGCTCACCTAACACGCACGGACAGGGGGCTTGGGGCTACACCTTC.

This clone was counted between two and nine times. The chain couples TRBV10-3 to TRBJ1-6, with 9 bases lining up with TRBD1. CDR3 length: 13 residues. V gave up 11 bases and J gave up 9 bases; unmatched junction bases: 8. Germline CDR1 is ENHRY and CDR2 is SYGVKD. The CDR3 loop reads CASTGTGISPLHF. As DNA, the CDR3 is TGTGCCTCGACCGGGACAGGGATTTCACCCCTCCACTTT.

A few counts support this clone. V and J are TRBV18 and TRBJ1-5, with a tentative D call TRBD1 (5 bases). This CDR3 contains 16 residues. CDR1 is KGHSH and CDR2 is LQKENI in the germline V gene. Trimming shortened V by 1 base and J by 3 bases, and 13 bases separated the two germline ends. The CDR3 spells CASSPLPTGVNQPQHF. CDR3 coding DNA: TGTGCCAGCTCACCACTTCCGACGGGGGTCAATCAGCCCCAGCATTTT.

This sequence joins TRBV5-1 and TRBJ2-5, with TRBD1 matching over 9 bases. Trimming at V came to 1 base and at J to 4 bases, leaving 5 bases not matched to a gene. The CDR3 contains 15 residues. Looked up from germline, CDR1 is SGHRS and CDR2 is YFSETQ. CDR3 bases: TGCGCCAGCAGCTTGATGTGGGACAGGGTAGAGACCCAGTACTTC. Protein sequence: CASSLMWDRVETQYF.